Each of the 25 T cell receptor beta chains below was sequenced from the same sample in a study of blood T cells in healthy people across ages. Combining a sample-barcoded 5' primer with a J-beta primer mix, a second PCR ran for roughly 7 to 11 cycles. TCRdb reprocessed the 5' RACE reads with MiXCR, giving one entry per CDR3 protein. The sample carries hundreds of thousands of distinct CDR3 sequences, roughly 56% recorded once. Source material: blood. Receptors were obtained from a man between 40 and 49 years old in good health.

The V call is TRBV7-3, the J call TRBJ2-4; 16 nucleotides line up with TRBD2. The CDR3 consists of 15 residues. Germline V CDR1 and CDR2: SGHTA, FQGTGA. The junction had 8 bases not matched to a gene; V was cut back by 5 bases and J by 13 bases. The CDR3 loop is CASSPGLAGGNEQYF. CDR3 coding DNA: TGTGCCAGCAGCCCGGGACTAGCGGGGGGGAATGAGCAGTACTTC.

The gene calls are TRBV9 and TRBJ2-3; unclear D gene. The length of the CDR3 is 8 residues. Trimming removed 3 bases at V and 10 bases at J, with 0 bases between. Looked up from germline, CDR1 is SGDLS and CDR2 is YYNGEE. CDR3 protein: CASSAQYF. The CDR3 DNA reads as TGTGCCAGCAGCGCGCAGTATTTT.

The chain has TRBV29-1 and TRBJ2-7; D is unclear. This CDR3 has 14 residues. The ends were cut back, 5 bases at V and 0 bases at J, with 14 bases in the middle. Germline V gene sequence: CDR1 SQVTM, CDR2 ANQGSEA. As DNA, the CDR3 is TGCAGCGTTAAAGGACCGATAAGCTCCTACGAGCAGTACTTC. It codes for CSVKGPISSYEQYF.

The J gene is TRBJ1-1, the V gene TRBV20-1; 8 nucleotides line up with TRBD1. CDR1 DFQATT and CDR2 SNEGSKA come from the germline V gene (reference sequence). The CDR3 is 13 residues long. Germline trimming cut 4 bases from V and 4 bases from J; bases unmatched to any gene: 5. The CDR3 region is CSATGQGVTEAFF. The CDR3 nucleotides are TGCAGTGCTACAGGACAGGGAGTCACTGAAGCTTTCTTT.

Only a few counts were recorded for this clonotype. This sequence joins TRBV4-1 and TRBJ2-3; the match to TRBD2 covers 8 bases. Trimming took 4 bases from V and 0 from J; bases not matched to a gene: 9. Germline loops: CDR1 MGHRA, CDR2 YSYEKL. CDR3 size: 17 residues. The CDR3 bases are TGCGCCAGCAGCCCCCATGGGGCTAGCGGGAGCACAGATACGCAGTATTTT. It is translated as CASSPHGASGSTDTQYF.

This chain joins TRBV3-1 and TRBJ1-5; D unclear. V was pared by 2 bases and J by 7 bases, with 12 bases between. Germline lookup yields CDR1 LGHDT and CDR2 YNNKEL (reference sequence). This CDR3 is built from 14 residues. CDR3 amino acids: CASSQNGIKQPQHF. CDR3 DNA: TGTGCCAGCAGCCAAAACGGGATTAAGCAGCCCCAGCATTTT. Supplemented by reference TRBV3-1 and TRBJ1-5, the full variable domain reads DTAVSQTPKYLVTQMGNDKSIKCEQNLGHDTMYWYKQDSKKFLKIMFSYNNKELIINETVPNRFSPKSPDKAHLNLHINSLELGDSAVYFCASSQNGIKQPQHFGDGTRLSIL.

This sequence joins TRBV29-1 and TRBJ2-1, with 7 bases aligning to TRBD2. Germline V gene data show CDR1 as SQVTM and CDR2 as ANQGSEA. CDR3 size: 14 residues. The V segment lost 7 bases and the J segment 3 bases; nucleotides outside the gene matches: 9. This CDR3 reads CSARGSQDYNEQFF. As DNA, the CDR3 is TGCAGCGCTCGCGGGAGTCAAGACTACAATGAGCAGTTCTTC.

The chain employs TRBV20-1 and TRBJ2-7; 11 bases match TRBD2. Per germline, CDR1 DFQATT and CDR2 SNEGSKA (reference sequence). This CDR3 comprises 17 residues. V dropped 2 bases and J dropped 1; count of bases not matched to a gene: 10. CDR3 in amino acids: CSARSGSGGGTSYEQYF. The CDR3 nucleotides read TGCAGTGCTAGATCAGGTAGCGGGGGGGGAACTTCCTACGAGCAGTACTTC.

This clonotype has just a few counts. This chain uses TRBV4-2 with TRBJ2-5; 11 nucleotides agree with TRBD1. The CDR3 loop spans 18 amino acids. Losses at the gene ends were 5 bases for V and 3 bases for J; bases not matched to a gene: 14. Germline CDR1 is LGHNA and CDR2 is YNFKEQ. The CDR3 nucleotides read TGTGCCAGCAGCTCACTTATTAAGGGACAGGGGGAAGAAGAGACCCAGTACTTC. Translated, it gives CASSSLIKGQGEEETQYF.

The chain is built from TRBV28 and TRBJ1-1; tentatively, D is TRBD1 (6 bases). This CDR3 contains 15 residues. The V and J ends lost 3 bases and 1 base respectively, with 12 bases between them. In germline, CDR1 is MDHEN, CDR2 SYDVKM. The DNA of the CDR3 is TGTGCCAGCAGTTTCCTCAAGGGGGGGAACACTGAAGCTTTCTTT. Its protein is CASSFLKGGNTEAFF.

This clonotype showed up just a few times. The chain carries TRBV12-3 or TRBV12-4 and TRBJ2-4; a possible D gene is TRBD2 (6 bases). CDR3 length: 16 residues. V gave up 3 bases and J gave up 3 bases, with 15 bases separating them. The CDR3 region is CASSFPLGLVKNIQYF. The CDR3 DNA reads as TGTGCCAGCAGTTTCCCCTTGGGACTGGTCAAAAACATTCAGTACTTC.

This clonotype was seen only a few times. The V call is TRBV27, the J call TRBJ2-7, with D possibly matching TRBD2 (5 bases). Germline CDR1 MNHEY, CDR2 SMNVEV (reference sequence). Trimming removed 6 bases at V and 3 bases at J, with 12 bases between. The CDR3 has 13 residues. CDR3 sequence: CASSPGSYYEQYF. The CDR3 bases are TGTGCCAGCAGCCCGGGAAGTTACTACGAGCAGTACTTC.

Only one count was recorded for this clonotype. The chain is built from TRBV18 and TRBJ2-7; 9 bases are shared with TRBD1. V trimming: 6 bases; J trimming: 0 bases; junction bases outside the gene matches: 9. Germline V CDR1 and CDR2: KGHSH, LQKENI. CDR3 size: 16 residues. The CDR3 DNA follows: TGTGCCAGCTCCGACAGCGGGACAGGGAGCTCCTACGAGCAGTACTTC. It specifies CASSDSGTGSSYEQYF.

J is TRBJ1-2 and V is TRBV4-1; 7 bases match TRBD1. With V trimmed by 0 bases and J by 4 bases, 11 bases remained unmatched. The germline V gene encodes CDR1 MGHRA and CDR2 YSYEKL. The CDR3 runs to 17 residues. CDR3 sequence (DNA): TGCGCCAGCAGCCAAGAGGAACGACCGGGGACAGCCTATGGCTACACCTTC. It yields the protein CASSQEERPGTAYGYTF.

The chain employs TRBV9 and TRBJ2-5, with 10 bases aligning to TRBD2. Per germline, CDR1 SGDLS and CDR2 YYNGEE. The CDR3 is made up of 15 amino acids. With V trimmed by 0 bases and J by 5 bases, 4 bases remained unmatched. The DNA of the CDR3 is TGTGCCAGCAGCGTAGGCCTAGCGGGAGACGAGACCCAGTACTTC. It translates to CASSVGLAGDETQYF.

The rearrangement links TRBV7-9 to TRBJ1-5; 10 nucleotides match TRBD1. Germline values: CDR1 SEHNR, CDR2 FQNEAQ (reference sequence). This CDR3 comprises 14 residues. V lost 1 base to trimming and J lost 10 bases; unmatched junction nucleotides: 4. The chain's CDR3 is CASSLGTGGGPQHF. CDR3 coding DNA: TGTGCCAGCAGCTTAGGGACAGGGGGTGGACCCCAGCATTTT. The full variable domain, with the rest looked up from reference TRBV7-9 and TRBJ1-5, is DTGVSQNPRHKITKRGQNVTFRCDPISEHNRLYWYRQTLGQGPEFLTYFQNEAQLEKSRLLSDRFSAERPKGSFSTLEIQRTEQGDSAMYLCASSLGTGGGPQHFGDGTRLSIL.

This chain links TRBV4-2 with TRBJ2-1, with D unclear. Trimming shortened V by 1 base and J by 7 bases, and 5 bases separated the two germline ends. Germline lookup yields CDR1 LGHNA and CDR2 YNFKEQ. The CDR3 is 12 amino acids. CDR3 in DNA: TGTGCCAGCAGCCAAGCAGTTAATGAGCAGTTCTTC. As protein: CASSQAVNEQFF.

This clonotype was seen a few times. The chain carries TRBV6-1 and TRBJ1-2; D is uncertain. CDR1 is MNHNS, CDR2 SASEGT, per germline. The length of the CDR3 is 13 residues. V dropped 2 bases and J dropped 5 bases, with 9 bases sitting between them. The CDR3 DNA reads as TGTGCCAGCAGTGAACAGCAACCTTATGGCTACACCTTC. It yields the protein CASSEQQPYGYTF.

CDR3 sequence reads: CASRGGVVHEQYF. Written as DNA, the CDR3 is TGTGCCAGCAGGGGGGGCGTAGTCCACGAGCAGTACTTC. The rearrangement links TRBV2 to TRBJ2-7, with D perhaps being TRBD1 or TRBD2 (6 bases each). V gave up 6 bases and J gave up 5 bases, with 14 bases separating them. CDR1 and CDR2 from the germline V gene are SNHLY and FYNNEI. The CDR3 loop spans 13 amino acids.

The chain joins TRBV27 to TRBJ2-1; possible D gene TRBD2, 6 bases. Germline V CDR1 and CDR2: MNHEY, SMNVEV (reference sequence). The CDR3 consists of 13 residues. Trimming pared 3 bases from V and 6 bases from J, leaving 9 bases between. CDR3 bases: TGTGCCAGCAGTTTGTTCGGGGGCAATGAGCAGTTCTTC. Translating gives CASSLFGGNEQFF.

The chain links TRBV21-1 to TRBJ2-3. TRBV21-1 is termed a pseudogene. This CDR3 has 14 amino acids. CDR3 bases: TGTGCCAGCAGCAAAAAGGCCGGTGCAGATACGCAGTATTTT. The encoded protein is CASSKKAGADTQYF.

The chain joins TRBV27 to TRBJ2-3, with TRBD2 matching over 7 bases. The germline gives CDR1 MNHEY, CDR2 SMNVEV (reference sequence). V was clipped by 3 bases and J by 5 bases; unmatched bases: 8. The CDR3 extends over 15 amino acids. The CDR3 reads CASSLTSRRGDTQYF. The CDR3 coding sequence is TGTGCCAGCAGTTTGACTAGCAGAAGAGGAGATACGCAGTATTTT.

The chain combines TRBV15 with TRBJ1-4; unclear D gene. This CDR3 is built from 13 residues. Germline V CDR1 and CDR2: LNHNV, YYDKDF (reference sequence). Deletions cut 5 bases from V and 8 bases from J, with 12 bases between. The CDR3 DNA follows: TGTGCCACCAGCGGCCTCAACAGAGAAAAACTGTTTTTT. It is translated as CATSGLNREKLFF.

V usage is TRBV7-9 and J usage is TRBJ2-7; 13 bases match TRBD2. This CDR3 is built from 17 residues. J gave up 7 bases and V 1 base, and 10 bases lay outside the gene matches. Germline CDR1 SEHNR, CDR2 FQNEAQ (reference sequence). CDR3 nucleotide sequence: TGTGCCAGCAGCTTAGGGGGACTAGCGGGAATCGTAAATGAGCAGTACTTC. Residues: CASSLGGLAGIVNEQYF. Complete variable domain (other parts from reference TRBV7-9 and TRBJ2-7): DTGVSQNPRHKITKRGQNVTFRCDPISEHNRLYWYRQTLGQGPEFLTYFQNEAQLEKSRLLSDRFSAERPKGSFSTLEIQRTEQGDSAMYLCASSLGGLAGIVNEQYFGPGTRLTVT.

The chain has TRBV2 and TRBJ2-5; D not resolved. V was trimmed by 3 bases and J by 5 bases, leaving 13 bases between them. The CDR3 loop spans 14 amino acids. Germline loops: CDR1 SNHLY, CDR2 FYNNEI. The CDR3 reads CASSDGVMVETQYF. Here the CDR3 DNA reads TGTGCCAGCAGTGACGGAGTAATGGTGGAGACCCAGTACTTC.